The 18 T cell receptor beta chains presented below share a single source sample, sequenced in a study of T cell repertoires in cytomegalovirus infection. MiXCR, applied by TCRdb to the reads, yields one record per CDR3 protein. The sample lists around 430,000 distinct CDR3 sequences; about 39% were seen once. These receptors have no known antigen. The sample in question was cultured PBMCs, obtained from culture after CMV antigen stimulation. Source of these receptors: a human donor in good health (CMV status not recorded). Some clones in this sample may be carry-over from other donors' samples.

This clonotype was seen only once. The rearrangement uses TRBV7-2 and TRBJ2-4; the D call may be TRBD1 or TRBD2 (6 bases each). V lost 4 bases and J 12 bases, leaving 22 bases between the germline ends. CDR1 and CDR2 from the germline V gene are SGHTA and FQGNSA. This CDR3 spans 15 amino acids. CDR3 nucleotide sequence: TGTGCCAGCAGCTCCGGAGGGGGGCTTGGGCCCCCTCAGTACTTC. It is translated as CASSSGGGLGPPQYF.

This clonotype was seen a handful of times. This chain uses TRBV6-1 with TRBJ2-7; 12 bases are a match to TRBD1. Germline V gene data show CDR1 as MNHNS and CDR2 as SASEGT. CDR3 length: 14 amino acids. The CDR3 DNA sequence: TGTGTGTCAAGGAGGGACAGGGGGCTCTACGAGCAGTACTTC. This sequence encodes CVSRRDRGLYEQYF.

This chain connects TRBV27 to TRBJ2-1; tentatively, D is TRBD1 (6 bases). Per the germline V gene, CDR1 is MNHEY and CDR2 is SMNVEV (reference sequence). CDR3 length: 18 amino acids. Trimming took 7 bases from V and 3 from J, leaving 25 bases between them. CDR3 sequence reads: CASNKDRGDLTFYNEQFF. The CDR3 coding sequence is TGTGCCAGCAACAAGGACAGAGGGGATCTTACCTTCTACAATGAGCAGTTCTTC.

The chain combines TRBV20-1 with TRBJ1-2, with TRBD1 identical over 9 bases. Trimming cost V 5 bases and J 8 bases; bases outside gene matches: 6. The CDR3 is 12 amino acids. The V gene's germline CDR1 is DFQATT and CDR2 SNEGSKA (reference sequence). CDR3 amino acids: CSALQGAGGYTF. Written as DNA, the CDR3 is TGCAGTGCTTTACAGGGGGCTGGGGGCTACACCTTC.

DNA for the CDR3: TGTGCCAGCAGTCCCGGGGGCACCATGGGGCCTAATGAAAAACTGTTTTTT. Protein sequence: CASSPGGTMGPNEKLFF. The chain uses TRBV28 and TRBJ1-4, with a weak D call TRBD1 (6 bases). CDR1 MDHEN and CDR2 SYDVKM come from the germline V gene. CDR3 length: 17 amino acids. Trimming removed 5 bases from V and 3 bases from J, with 19 bases in between.

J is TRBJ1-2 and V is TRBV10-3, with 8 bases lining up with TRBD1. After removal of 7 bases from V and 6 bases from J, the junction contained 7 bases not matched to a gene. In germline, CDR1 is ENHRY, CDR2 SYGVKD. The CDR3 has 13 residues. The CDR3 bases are TGTGCCATCAAAAGGACAGGGACGGATGGCTACACCTTC. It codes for CAIKRTGTDGYTF.

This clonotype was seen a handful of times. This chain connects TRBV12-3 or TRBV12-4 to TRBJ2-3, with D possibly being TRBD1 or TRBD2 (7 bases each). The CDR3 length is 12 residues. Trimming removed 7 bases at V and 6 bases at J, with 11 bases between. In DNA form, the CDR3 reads TGTGCCAGCACCCAGGGGGGGGATACGCAGTATTTT. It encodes CASTQGGDTQYF.

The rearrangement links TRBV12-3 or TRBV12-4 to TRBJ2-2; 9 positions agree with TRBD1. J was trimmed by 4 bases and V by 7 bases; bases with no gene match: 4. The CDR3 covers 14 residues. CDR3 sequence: CASKNRGRTGELFF. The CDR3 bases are TGTGCCAGCAAAAACAGGGGGCGCACCGGGGAGCTGTTTTTT.

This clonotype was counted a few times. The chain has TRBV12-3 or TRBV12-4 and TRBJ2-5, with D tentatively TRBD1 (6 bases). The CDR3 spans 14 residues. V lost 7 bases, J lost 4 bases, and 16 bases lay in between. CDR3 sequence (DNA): TGTGCCAGCAACCCGACCGGACAGCTAGAGACCCAGTACTTC. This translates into CASNPTGQLETQYF.

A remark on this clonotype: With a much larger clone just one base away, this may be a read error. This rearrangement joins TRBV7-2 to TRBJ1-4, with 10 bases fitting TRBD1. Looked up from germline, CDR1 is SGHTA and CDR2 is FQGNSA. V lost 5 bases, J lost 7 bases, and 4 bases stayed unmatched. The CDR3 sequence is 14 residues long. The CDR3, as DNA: TGTACCAGCAGCCCGGACAGGGGGGCTGAAAAACTGTTTTTT. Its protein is CTSSPDRGAEKLFF.

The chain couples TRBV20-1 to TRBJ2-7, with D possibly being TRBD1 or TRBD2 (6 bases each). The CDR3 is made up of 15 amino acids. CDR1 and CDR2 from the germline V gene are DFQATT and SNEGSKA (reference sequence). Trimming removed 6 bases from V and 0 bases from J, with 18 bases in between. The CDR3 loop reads CSAEPRGDSSYEQYF. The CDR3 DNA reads TGCAGTGCAGAACCTAGGGGGGACTCCTCCTACGAGCAGTACTTC.

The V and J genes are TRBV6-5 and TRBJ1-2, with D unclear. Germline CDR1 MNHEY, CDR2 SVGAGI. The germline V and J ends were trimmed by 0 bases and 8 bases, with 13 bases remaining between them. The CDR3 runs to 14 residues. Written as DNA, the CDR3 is TGTGCCAGCAGTTACTCGAAGAGGGTCGACGGCTACACCTTC. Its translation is CASSYSKRVDGYTF.

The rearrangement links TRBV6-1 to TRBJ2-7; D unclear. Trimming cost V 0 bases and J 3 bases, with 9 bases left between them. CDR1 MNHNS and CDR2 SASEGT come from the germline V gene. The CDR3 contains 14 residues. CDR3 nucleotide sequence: TGTGCCAGCAGTGAAGCCCTCGGCGACTACGAGCAGTACTTC. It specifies CASSEALGDYEQYF.

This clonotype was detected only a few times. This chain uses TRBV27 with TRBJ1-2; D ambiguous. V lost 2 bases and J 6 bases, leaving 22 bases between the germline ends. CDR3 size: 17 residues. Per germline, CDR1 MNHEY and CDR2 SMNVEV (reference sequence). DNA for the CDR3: TGTGCCAGCAGTTTACTCGGTGAGAGAGGGTATCTGGATGGCTACACCTTC. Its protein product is CASSLLGERGYLDGYTF.

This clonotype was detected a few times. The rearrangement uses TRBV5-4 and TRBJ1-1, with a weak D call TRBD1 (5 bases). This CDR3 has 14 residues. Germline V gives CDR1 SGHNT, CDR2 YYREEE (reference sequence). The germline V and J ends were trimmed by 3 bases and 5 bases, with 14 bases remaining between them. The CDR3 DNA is TGTGCCAGCAGCTCCTCCGGGGCGGCGACTGAAGCTTTCTTT. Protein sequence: CASSSSGAATEAFF.

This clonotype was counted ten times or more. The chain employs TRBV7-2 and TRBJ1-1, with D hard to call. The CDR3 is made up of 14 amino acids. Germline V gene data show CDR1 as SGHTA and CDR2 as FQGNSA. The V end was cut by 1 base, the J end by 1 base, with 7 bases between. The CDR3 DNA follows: TGTGCCAGCAGCTTAGTAGCCGGGAACACTGAAGCTTTCTTT. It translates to CASSLVAGNTEAFF.

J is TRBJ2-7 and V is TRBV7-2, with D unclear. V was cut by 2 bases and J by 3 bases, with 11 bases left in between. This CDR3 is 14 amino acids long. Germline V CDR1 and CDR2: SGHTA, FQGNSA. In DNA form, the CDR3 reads TGTGCCAGCAGCTTAACCGTTCCTAACTACGAGCAGTACTTC. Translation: CASSLTVPNYEQYF.

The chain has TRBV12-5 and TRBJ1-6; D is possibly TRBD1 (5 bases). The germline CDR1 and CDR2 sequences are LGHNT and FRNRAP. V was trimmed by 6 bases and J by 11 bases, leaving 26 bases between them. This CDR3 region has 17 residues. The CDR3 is CASGWGGRVPPQPPLHF. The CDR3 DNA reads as TGTGCTAGTGGCTGGGGAGGCAGGGTCCCACCCCAACCACCCCTCCACTTT.